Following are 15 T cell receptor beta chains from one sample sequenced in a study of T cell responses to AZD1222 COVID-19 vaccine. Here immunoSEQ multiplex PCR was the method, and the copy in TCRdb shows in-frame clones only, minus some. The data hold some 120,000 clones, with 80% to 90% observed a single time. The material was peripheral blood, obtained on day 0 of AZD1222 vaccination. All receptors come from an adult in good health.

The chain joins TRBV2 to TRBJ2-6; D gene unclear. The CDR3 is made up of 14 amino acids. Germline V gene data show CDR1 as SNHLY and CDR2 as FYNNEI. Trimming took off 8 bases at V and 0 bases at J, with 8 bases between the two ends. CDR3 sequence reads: CASVKSSGANVLTF. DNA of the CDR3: TGTGCCAGCGTGAAAAGCTCTGGGGCCAACGTCCTGACTTTC.

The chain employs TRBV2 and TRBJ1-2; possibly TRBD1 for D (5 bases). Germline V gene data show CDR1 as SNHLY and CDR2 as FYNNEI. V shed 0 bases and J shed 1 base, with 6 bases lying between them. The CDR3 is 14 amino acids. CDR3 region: CASSEAGVNYGYTF. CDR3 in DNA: TGTGCCAGCAGTGAAGCGGGGGTTAACTATGGCTACACCTTC.

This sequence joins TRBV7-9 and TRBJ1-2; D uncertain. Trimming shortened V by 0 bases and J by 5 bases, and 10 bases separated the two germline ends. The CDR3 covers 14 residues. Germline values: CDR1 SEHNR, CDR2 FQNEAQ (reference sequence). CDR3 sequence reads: CASSLAEAGYGYTF. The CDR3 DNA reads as TGTGCCAGCAGCTTAGCGGAGGCGGGTTATGGCTACACCTTC.

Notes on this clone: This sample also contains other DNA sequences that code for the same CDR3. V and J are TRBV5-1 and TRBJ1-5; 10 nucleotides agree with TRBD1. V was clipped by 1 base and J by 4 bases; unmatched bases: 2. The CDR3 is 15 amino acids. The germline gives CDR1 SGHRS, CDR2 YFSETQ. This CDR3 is CASSLLGQGNQPQHF. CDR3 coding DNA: TGCGCCAGCAGCTTGCTGGGACAGGGGAATCAGCCCCAGCATTTT.

The CDR3 spells CASSLVLGELFF. CDR3 DNA: TGTGCCAGCAGCTTAGTTTTAGGGGAGCTGTTTTTT. The V gene is TRBV7-3, the J gene TRBJ2-2; no reliable D call. The germline CDR1 and CDR2 sequences are SGHTA and FQGTGA. The length of the CDR3 is 12 residues. Deletions cut 2 bases from V and 8 bases from J, with 6 bases between.

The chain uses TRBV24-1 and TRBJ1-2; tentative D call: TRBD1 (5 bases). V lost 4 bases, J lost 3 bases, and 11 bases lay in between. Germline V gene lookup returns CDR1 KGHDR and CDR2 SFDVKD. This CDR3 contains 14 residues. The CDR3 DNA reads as TGTGCCACCAGTGAGGCCGGGACGGACTATGGCTACACCTTC. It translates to CATSEAGTDYGYTF.

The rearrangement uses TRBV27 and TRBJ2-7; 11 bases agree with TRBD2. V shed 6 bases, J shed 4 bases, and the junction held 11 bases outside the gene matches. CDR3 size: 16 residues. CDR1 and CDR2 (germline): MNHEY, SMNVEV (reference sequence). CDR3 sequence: CASSQEPGLAAYEQYF. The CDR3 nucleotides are TGTGCCAGCAGCCAGGAACCGGGACTAGCGGCGTACGAGCAGTACTTC.

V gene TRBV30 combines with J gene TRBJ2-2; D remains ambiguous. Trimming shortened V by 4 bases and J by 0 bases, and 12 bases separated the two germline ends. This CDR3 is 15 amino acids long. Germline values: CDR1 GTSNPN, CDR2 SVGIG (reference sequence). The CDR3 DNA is TGTGCCTGGAACGGGTCCCACCCGAACACCGGGGAGCTGTTTTTT. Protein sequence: CAWNGSHPNTGELFF. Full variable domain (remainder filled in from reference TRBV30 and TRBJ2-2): SQTIHQWPATLVQPVGSPLSLECTVEGTSNPNLYWYRQAAGRGLQLLFYSVGIGQISSEVPQNLSASRPQDRQFILSSKKLLLSDSGFYLCAWNGSHPNTGELFFGEGSRLTVL.

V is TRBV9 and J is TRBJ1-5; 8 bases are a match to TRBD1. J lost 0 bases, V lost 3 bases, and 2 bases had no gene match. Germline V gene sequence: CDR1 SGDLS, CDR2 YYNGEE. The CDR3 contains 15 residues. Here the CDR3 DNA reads TGTGCCAGCAGCGCGGGACAGGTTAGCAATCAGCCCCAGCATTTT. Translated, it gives CASSAGQVSNQPQHF.

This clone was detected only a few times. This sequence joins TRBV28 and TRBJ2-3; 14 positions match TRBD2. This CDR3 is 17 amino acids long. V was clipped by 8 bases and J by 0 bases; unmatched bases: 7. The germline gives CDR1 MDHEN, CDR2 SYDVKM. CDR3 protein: CASATSGGGISTDTQYF. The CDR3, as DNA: TGTGCCAGCGCGACTAGCGGGGGGGGCATAAGCACAGATACGCAGTATTTT.

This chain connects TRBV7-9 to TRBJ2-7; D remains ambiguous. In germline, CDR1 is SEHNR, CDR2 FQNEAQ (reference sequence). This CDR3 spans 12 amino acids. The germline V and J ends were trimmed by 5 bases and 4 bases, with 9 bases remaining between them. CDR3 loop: CASSATGYEQYF. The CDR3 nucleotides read TGTGCCAGCAGCGCAACCGGTTACGAGCAGTACTTC.

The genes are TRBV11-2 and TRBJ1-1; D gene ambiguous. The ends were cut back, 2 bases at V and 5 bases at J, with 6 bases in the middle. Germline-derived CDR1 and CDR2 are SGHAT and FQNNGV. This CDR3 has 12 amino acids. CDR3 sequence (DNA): TGTGCCAGCAGCTTAATGGCGACTGAAGCTTTCTTT. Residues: CASSLMATEAFF. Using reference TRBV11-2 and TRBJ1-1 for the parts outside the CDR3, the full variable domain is EAGVAQSPRYKIIEKRQSVAFWCNPISGHATLYWYQQILGQGPKLLIQFQNNGVVDDSQLPKDRFSAERLKGVDSTLKIQPAKLEDSAVYLCASSLMATEAFFGQGTRLTVV.

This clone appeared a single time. The CDR3 protein is CASSVGLTGGGGAFF. The CDR3 DNA sequence: TGTGCCAGCAGCGTAGGATTGACAGGGGGCGGTGGAGCTTTCTTT. The V and J genes are TRBV9 and TRBJ1-1; TRBD1 agrees at 10 bases. V lost 0 bases to trimming and J lost 10 bases; unmatched junction nucleotides: 9. The CDR3 is 15 amino acids. Germline-derived CDR1 and CDR2 are SGDLS and YYNGEE.

CDR3 in amino acids: CASSTGGPQPQHF. Written as DNA, the CDR3 is TGTGCCAGCTCAACGGGGGGGCCTCAGCCCCAGCATTTT. This chain connects TRBV18 to TRBJ1-5, with TRBD1 as a possible D gene (6 bases). Trimming cost V 5 bases and J 6 bases, with 11 bases left between them. The length of the CDR3 is 13 residues. Per germline, CDR1 KGHSH and CDR2 LQKENI.

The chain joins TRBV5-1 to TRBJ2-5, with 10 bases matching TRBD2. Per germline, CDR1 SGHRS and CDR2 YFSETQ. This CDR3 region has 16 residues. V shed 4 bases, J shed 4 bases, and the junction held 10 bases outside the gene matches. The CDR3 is CASSGLAGVGGETQYF. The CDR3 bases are TGCGCCAGCAGCGGGCTAGCGGGAGTAGGAGGAGAGACCCAGTACTTC.